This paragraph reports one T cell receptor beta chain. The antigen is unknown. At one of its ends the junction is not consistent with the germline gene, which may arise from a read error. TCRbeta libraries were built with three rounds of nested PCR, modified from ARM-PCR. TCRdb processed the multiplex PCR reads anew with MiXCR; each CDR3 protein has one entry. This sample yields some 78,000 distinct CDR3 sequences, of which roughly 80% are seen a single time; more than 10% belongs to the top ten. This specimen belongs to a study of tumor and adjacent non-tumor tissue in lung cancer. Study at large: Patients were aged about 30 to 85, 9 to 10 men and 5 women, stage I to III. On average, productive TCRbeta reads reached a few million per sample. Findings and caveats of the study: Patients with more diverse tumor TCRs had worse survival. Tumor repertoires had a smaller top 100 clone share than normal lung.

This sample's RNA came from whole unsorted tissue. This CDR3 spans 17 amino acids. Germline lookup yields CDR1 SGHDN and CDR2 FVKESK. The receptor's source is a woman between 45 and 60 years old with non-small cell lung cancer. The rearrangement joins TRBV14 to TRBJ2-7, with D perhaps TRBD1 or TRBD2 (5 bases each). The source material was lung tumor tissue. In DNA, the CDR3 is TGTGCCAACAGCCAAGAACACAGGACTGAAAATGTTTACGAGCAGTACTTC. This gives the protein CANSQEHRTENVYEQYF.